Detailed here is one TCR beta chain. These data belong to a study of control samples from healthy donors and cancer patients. Sequenced by immunoSEQ multiplex PCR; TCRdb stores in-frame clones only, minus some. Among tens of thousands of clones, 90% were seen once, and the ten largest hold over 5%. The trim removed 3 bases at V and 4 bases at J, leaving 2 bases unmatched. The V gene's germline CDR1 is SEHNR and CDR2 FQNEAQ (reference sequence). The CDR3 is 15 residues long. This TCR was recovered from a man aged 60 to 75 with colorectal cancer. The J gene is TRBJ2-2, the V gene TRBV7-9; 10 bases match TRBD1. The sample comprised PBMCs. CDR3 amino acids: CASSLTGGFTGELFF. CDR3 nucleotides: TGTGCCAGCAGCTTGACAGGGGGCTTCACCGGGGAGCTGTTTTTT.